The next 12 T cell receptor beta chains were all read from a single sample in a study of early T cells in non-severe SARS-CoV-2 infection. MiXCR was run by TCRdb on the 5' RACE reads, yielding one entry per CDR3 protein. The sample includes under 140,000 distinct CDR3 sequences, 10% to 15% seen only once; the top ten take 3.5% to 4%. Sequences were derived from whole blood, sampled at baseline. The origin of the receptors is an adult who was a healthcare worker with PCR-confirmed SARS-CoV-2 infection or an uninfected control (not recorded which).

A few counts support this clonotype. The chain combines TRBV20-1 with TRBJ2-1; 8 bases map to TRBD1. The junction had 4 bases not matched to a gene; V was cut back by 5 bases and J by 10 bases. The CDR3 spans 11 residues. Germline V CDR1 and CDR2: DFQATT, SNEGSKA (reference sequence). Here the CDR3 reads CSADRGWEQFF. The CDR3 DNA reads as TGCAGTGCTGACAGGGGTTGGGAGCAGTTCTTC.

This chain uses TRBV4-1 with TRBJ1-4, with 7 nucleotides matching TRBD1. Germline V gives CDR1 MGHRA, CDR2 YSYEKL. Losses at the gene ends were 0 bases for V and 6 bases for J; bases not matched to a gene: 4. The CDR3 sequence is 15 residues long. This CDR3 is CASSQDGTEYEKLFF. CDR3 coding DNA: TGCGCCAGCAGCCAAGACGGGACAGAGTATGAAAAACTGTTTTTT.

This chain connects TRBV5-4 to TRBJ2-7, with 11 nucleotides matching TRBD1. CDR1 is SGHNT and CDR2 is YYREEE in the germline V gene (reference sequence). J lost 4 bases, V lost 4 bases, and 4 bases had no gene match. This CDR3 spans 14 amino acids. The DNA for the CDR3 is TGTGCCAGCAGCCGGGACAGGGGGGCATACGAGCAGTACTTC. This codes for CASSRDRGAYEQYF.

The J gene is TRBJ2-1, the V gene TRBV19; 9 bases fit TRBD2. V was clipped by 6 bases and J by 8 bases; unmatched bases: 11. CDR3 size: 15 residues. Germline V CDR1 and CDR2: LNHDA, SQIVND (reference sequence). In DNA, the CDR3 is TGTGCCAGTAGGACCATAGGCGGGGGGGCGTATGAGCAGTTCTTC. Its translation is CASRTIGGGAYEQFF.

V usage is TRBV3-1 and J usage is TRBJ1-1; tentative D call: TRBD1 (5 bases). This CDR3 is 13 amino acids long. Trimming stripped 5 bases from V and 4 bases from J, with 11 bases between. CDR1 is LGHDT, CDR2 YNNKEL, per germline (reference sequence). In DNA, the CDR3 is TGTGCCAGCAGCTCGATGGGGGGCACTGAAGCTTTCTTT. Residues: CASSSMGGTEAFF.

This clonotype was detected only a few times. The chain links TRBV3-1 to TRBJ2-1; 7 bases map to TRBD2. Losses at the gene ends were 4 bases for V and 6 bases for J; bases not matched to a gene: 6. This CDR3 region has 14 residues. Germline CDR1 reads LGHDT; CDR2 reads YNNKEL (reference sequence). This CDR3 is CASSPGTTPNEQFF. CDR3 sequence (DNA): TGTGCCAGCAGCCCCGGGACTACCCCCAATGAGCAGTTCTTC.

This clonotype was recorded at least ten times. For the CDR3, the DNA is TGTGCCAGCAGCTACCGACAGGGGGGCACTGAAGCTTTCTTT. Its translation is CASSYRQGGTEAFF. This chain connects TRBV6-5 to TRBJ1-1; 9 bases map to TRBD1. The V segment lost 6 bases and the J segment 4 bases; nucleotides outside the gene matches: 6. The CDR3 spans 14 residues. Germline values: CDR1 MNHEY, CDR2 SVGAGI.

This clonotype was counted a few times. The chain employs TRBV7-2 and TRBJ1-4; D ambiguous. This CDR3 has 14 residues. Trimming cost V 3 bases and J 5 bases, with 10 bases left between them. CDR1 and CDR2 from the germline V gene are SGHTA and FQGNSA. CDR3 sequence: CASSFVPRNEKLFF. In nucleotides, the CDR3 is TGTGCCAGCAGCTTTGTTCCGCGCAATGAAAAACTGTTTTTT.

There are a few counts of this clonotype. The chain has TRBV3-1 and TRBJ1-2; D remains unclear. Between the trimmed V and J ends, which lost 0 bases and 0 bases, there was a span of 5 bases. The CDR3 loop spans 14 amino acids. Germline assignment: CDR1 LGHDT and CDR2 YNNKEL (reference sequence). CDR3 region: CASSQETPNYGYTF. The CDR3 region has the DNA TGTGCCAGCAGCCAAGAGACACCTAACTATGGCTACACCTTC. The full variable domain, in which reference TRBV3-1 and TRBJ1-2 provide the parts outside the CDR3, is DTAVSQTPKYLVTQMGNDKSIKCEQNLGHDTMYWYKQDSKKFLKIMFSYNNKELIINETVPNRFSPKSPDKAHLNLHINSLELGDSAVYFCASSQETPNYGYTFGSGTRLTVV.

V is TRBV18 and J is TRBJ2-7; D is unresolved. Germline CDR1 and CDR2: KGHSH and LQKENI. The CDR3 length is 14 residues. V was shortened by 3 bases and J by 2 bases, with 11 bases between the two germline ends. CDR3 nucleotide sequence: TGTGCCAGCTCACCCCACACTGGAACCTACGAGCAGTACTTC. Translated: CASSPHTGTYEQYF.

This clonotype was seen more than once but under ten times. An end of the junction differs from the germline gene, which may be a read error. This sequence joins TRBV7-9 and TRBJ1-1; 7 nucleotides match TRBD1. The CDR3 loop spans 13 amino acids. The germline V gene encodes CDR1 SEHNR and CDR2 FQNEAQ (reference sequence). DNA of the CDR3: TGTGCCAGCAGCAGGGGGCCGACAAGGGCTCTAGTCTTT. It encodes CASSRGPTRALVF.

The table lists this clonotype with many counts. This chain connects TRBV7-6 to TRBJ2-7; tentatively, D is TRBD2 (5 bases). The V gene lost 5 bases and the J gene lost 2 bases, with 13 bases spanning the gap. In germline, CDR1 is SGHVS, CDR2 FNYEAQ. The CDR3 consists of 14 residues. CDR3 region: CASSPIRGTYEQYF. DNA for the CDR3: TGTGCCAGCAGCCCCATTCGGGGTACCTACGAGCAGTACTTC.